The 18 T cell receptor beta chains reported below all come from one sample, sequenced in a study of blood T cell repertoires in COVID-19. Generated by immunoSEQ multiplex PCR, the TCRdb table keeps only in-frame clones and is missing some. The profile shows some 200,000 clones, approximately 94% of them singletons. Material for sequencing was peripheral blood. These receptors all come from a man between 25 and 39 years old with COVID-19, enrolled during active disease.

The chain links TRBV7-6 to TRBJ2-3; 8 nucleotides match TRBD1. Germline-derived CDR1 and CDR2 are SGHVS and FNYEAQ. The trim removed 2 bases at V and 1 base at J, leaving 2 bases unmatched. The CDR3 covers 15 residues. The CDR3 spells CASSLQQGGTDTQYF. The CDR3 region has the DNA TGTGCCAGCAGCTTACAACAGGGGGGCACAGATACGCAGTATTTT.

This chain uses TRBV3-1 (or the pseudogene TRBV3-2) with TRBJ2-1; 9 bases are a match to TRBD1. Germline V gene lookup returns CDR1 LGHDT and CDR2 YNNKEL (reference sequence). This CDR3 contains 16 residues. V lost 1 base, J lost 1 base, and 2 bases stayed unmatched. The CDR3 loop is CASSQVGQGSYNEQFF. For the CDR3, the DNA is TGTGCCAGCAGCCAAGTAGGACAGGGGTCCTACAATGAGCAGTTCTTC.

The count of this clone is one. V gene TRBV7-6 combines with J gene TRBJ1-6; 8 nucleotides line up with TRBD1. The CDR3 sequence is 16 residues long. The V and J ends lost 5 bases and 8 bases, in that order; junction bases with no gene match: 11. CDR1 is SGHVS and CDR2 is FNYEAQ in the germline V gene. CDR3 in DNA: TGTGCCAGCAGCCGTGAAATCGGGACAGGTGATTCACCCCTCCACTTT. Translation gives CASSREIGTGDSPLHF.

This clone was counted a single time. V is TRBV27 and J is TRBJ1-3, with a tentative D call TRBD1 (6 bases). CDR3 length equals 13 residues. Germline V gene data show CDR1 as MNHEY and CDR2 as SMNVEV (reference sequence). The V and J ends lost 2 bases and 4 bases respectively, with 6 bases between them. The CDR3 DNA is TGTGCCAGCAGTTTAGACAGGGGAAACACCATATATTTT. Its translation is CASSLDRGNTIYF.

This chain links TRBV5-1 with TRBJ1-3; 7 nucleotides line up with TRBD1. The CDR3 contains 15 residues. With V trimmed by 4 bases and J by 0 bases, 4 bases remained unmatched. Germline V CDR1 and CDR2: SGHRS, YFSETQ. The CDR3 nucleotides read TGCGCCAGCAGCAAGACAGGGATCTCTGGAAACACCATATATTTT. This codes for CASSKTGISGNTIYF.

This chain links TRBV7-9 with TRBJ1-3; D ambiguous. V dropped 6 bases and J dropped 0 bases, with 9 bases sitting between them. The germline CDR1 and CDR2 sequences are SEHNR and FQNEAQ (reference sequence). This CDR3 spans 14 amino acids. The CDR3 DNA is TGTGCCAGCAGACTGACAAGCTCTGGAAACACCATATATTTT. This codes for CASRLTSSGNTIYF.

This chain connects TRBV30 to TRBJ1-2, with TRBD1 matching over 10 bases. The CDR3 spans 15 residues. Germline V CDR1 and CDR2: GTSNPN, SVGIG (reference sequence). The J segment lost 0 bases and the V segment lost 5 bases, leaving 6 bases of the junction unmatched. CDR3 residues: CAWGTGELPNYGYTF. CDR3 nucleotide sequence: TGTGCCTGGGGGACAGGGGAATTACCTAACTATGGCTACACCTTC.

The genes are TRBV3-1 (or the pseudogene TRBV3-2) and TRBJ2-4; tentative D call: TRBD1 (6 bases). The CDR3 runs to 17 residues. CDR1 and CDR2 from the germline V gene are LGHDT and YNNKEL (reference sequence). V was pared by 4 bases and J by 3 bases, with 19 bases between. CDR3 sequence reads: CASSLNTGRKGKNIQYF. The DNA of the CDR3 is TGTGCCAGCAGCCTTAATACAGGGAGAAAAGGCAAAAACATTCAGTACTTC.

The chain is built from TRBV25-1 and TRBJ2-1; weak D call: TRBD1 (6 bases). The CDR3 spans 14 residues. V was shortened by 6 bases and J by 4 bases, with 13 bases between the two germline ends. Germline CDR1 is MGHDK and CDR2 is SYGVNS. CDR3 DNA: TGTGCCAGCAGCGCCACAGGGCGGTACAATGAGCAGTTCTTC. Residues: CASSATGRYNEQFF.

The genes are TRBV7-3 and TRBJ1-1; no definite D call. The V gene lost 5 bases and the J gene lost 0 bases, with 13 bases spanning the gap. CDR3 length: 15 amino acids. Germline loops: CDR1 SGHTA, CDR2 FQGTGA. CDR3 DNA: TGTGCCAGCAGCCCTCAAGCGGGCTTGAACACTGAAGCTTTCTTT. Encoded protein: CASSPQAGLNTEAFF. Based on the CDR3 plus reference TRBV7-3 and TRBJ1-1, the full variable domain is GAGVSQTPSNKVTEKGKYVELRCDPISGHTALYWYRQSLGQGPEFLIYFQGTGAADDSGLPNDRFFAVRPEGSVSTLKIQRTERGDSAVYLCASSPQAGLNTEAFFGQGTRLTVV.

The chain carries TRBV30 and TRBJ1-2; maybe TRBD1 (6 bases). Trimming took 4 bases from V and 4 from J, leaving 16 bases between them. The CDR3 has 14 amino acids. Per the germline V gene, CDR1 is GTSNPN and CDR2 is SVGIG (reference sequence). The CDR3 coding sequence is TGTGCCTGGAACGGCTGGGGGCAGGGCTATGGCTACACCTTC. The encoded protein is CAWNGWGQGYGYTF.

This sequence joins TRBV2 and TRBJ1-5, with TRBD1 as a possible D gene (6 bases). The CDR3 is 14 residues long. Trimming removed 4 bases from V and 4 bases from J, with 11 bases in between. Germline V gene lookup returns CDR1 SNHLY and CDR2 FYNNEI. CDR3 nucleotides: TGTGCCAGCAGTGGTGGGGGCCCTAATCAGCCCCAGCATTTT. It encodes CASSGGGPNQPQHF.

This chain joins TRBV3-1 (or the pseudogene TRBV3-2) and TRBJ1-2; 8 nucleotides line up with TRBD1. The V and J ends lost 0 bases and 2 bases, in that order; junction bases with no gene match: 8. The CDR3 totals 17 residues. Germline V gene data show CDR1 as LGHDT and CDR2 as YNNKEL (reference sequence). The CDR3 region has the DNA TGTGCCAGCAGCCAAGATGTTGGCAGGGGGCAGAACTATGGCTACACCTTC. As protein: CASSQDVGRGQNYGYTF.

This chain joins TRBV4-1 and TRBJ2-7; 8 positions agree with TRBD2. This CDR3 contains 16 residues. CDR1 MGHRA and CDR2 YSYEKL come from the germline V gene. After removal of 1 base from V and 4 bases from J, the junction contained 9 bases not matched to a gene. CDR3 DNA sequence: TGCGCCAGCAGCCAAGTGTCCAGCGGGGGCGTATACGAGCAGTACTTC. Amino acid sequence: CASSQVSSGGVYEQYF.

The V call is TRBV5-4, the J call TRBJ1-1; D might be TRBD1 (6 bases). The V and J ends lost 0 bases and 5 bases respectively, with 11 bases between them. Germline V gene lookup returns CDR1 SGHNT and CDR2 YYREEE (reference sequence). The CDR3 spans 14 residues. The CDR3 DNA follows: TGTGCCAGCAGCTTGGGCGGGGGGCGGACTGAAGCTTTCTTT. Protein: CASSLGGGRTEAFF.

The chain combines TRBV5-1 with TRBJ1-6; D may be TRBD1 (5 bases). Germline assignment: CDR1 SGHRS and CDR2 YFSETQ. This CDR3 is built from 14 residues. Trimming cost V 2 bases and J 9 bases, with 12 bases left between them. CDR3 protein: CASSFAGMRSPLHF. The CDR3 DNA reads TGCGCCAGCAGCTTTGCAGGGATGCGTTCACCCCTCCACTTT.

V usage is TRBV4-1 and J usage is TRBJ1-6, with D tentatively TRBD1 (5 bases). The length of the CDR3 is 19 residues. V shed 1 base and J shed 0 bases, with 16 bases lying between them. Germline CDR1 is MGHRA and CDR2 is YSYEKL. The CDR3 sequence: CASSQGLGAQSSYNSPLHF. The DNA of the CDR3 is TGCGCCAGCAGCCAAGGGTTAGGGGCGCAAAGCTCCTATAATTCACCCCTCCACTTT.

V gene TRBV6-5 combines with J gene TRBJ2-7, with D possibly being TRBD1 (6 bases). Germline values: CDR1 MNHEY, CDR2 SVGAGI. Trimming removed 6 bases at V and 5 bases at J, with 17 bases between. The CDR3 contains 14 residues. CDR3 protein: CASRSPRGLDEQYF. CDR3 in DNA: TGTGCCAGCAGGAGTCCCAGGGGTCTGGACGAGCAGTACTTC.